A selection of T cell receptor beta chains follows, all from one sample in a study of T cell responses to AZD1222 COVID-19 vaccine. Clones were sequenced by immunoSEQ multiplex PCR, and TCRdb holds only the in-frame ones, with some missing. The sample lists roughly 120,000 clones; 85% to 90% were seen once. Sequencing used peripheral blood, obtained on day 0 of AZD1222 vaccination. Receptors originate from an adult in good health. Both conserved end residues are part of each CDR3. Fields, in order: J gene, D gene, clone size, V gene, CDR3 protein, CDR3 DNA. The D gene is left open where the match is weak. Clone size is given for some rows only: seen once, a few or many times, or a class if the clone is expanded.

TRBJ1-2,TRBD1,-,TRBV5-5,CASSFGTDYGYTF,TGTGCCAGCAGCTTCGGGACAGACTATGGCTACACCTTC
TRBJ2-7,TRBD2,-,TRBV19,CASSDSGRPLGQYF,TGTGCCAGTAGTGATAGCGGGAGGCCCCTAGGGCAGTACTTC
TRBJ2-7,TRBD1,-,TRBV4-1,CASSRGTGWVYEQYF,TGCGCCAGCAGCCGGGGGACAGGCTGGGTGTATGAGCAGTACTTC
TRBJ2-5,-,-,TRBV19,CASRGGETQYF,TGTGCCAGTAGAGGAGGGGAGACCCAGTACTTC
TRBJ1-1,-,-,TRBV15,CATSRGMRGTEAFF,TGTGCCACCAGCAGAGGCATGAGGGGTACTGAAGCTTTCTTT
TRBJ1-1,-,-,TRBV6-5,CASSLTGGNTEAFF,TGTGCCAGCAGCCTAACCGGGGGGAACACTGAAGCTTTCTTT
TRBJ2-7,-,-,TRBV11-3,CASSQGPGAYEQYF,TGTGCCAGCAGCCAGGGCCCGGGGGCCTACGAGCAGTACTTC
TRBJ2-7,-,-,TRBV7-9,CASSGGADSYEQYF,TGTGCCAGCAGTGGGGGGGCCGACTCCTACGAGCAGTACTTC
TRBJ2-6,TRBD1,-,TRBV6-6,CASSSTSLGTGYSGANVLTF,TGTGCCAGCAGCTCGACCAGCCTGGGGACAGGGTATTCTGGGGCCAACGTCCTGACTTTC
TRBJ1-1,-,few,TRBV28,CASSLRGAEAFF,TGTGCCAGCAGTTTAAGAGGGGCTGAAGCTTTCTTT
TRBJ1-4,TRBD1,-,TRBV19,CASNVNRGSNEKLFF,TGTGCCAGTAACGTCAACAGGGGCTCTAATGAAAAACTGTTTTTT
TRBJ1-2,-,once,TRBV19,CASSIEVESDYGYTF,TGTGCCAGTAGTATAGAAGTAGAATCCGACTATGGCTACACCTTC
TRBJ2-1,-,-,TRBV29-1,CSVEDSARGEWDEQFF,TGCAGCGTTGAAGATTCGGCGAGGGGGGAGTGGGATGAGCAGTTCTTC
TRBJ2-7,TRBD2,-,TRBV7-6,CASSLGRERGVYEQYF,TGTGCCAGCAGCTTAGGGAGGGAGCGGGGGGTCTACGAGCAGTACTTC
TRBJ1-6,TRBD1,-,TRBV7-9,CASTNSDRENSPLHF,TGTGCCAGCACAAACTCGGACAGGGAGAATTCACCCCTCCACTTT
TRBJ1-5,-,-,TRBV3-1/TRBV3-2,CASSQGRVSNQPQHF,TGTGCCAGCAGCCAGGGCAGGGTGAGCAATCAGCCCCAGCATTTT
TRBJ2-5,TRBD1,-,TRBV19,CASLDRAGETQYF,TGTGCCAGTCTGGACAGGGCGGGAGAGACCCAGTACTTC
TRBJ1-2,-,-,TRBV5-1,CASSLDGGAPYGYTF,TGCGCCAGCAGCTTAGATGGGGGGGCCCCCTATGGCTACACCTTC
TRBJ1-4,-,-,TRBV11-2,CASSSQGGRASNEKLFF,TGTGCCAGCAGCTCCCAAGGAGGTCGGGCTTCCAATGAAAAACTGTTTTTT
TRBJ1-2,-,-,TRBV5-4,CASSLEQRTIYGYTF,TGTGCCAGCAGCTTGGAACAGCGTACTATCTATGGCTACACCTTC
TRBJ1-4,-,-,TRBV27,CASSLSANEKLFF,TGTGCCAGCAGTTTGTCAGCTAATGAAAAACTGTTTTTT
TRBJ2-2,-,-,TRBV7-3,CASSRGGFTGELFF,TGTGCCAGCAGCCGAGGGGGGTTTACCGGGGAGCTGTTTTTT